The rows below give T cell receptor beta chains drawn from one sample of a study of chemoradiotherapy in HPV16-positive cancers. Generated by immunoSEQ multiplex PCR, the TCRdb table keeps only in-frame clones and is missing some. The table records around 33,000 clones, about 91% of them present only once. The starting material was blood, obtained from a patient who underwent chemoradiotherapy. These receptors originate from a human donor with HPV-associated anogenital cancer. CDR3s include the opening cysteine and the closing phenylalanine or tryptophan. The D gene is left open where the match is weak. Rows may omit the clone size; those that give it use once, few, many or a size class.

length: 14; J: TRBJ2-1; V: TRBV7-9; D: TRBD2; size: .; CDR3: CASSLAGGPNEQFF; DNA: TGTGCCAGCAGCTTAGCGGGAGGGCCTAATGAGCAGTTCTTC
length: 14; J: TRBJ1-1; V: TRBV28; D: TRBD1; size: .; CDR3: CASSLGQGKTEAFF; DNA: TGTGCCAGCAGTTTGGGACAGGGAAAGACTGAAGCTTTCTTT
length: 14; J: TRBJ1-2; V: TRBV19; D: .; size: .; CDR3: CASHSLDTDYGYTF; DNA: TGTGCCAGTCACAGCCTTGACACTGACTATGGCTACACCTTC
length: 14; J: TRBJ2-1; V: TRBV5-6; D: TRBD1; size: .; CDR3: CASSRQGSYNEQFF; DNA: TGTGCCAGCAGCCGACAGGGCTCTTACAATGAGCAGTTCTTC
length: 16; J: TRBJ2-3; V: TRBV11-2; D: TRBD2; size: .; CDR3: CASSLPGTSGRNTQYF; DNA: TGTGCCAGCAGCTTACCCGGGACTAGCGGGAGAAATACGCAGTATTTT
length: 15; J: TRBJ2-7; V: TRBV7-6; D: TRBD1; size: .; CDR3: CASSLMGQGASEQYF; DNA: TGTGCCAGCAGCTTAATGGGACAGGGGGCCTCCGAGCAGTACTTC
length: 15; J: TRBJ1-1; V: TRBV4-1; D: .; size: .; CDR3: CASSQGPTANTEAFF; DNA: TGCGCCAGCAGCCAAGGACCGACAGCGAACACTGAAGCTTTCTTT
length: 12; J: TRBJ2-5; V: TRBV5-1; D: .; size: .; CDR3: CASSWGQETQYF; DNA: TGCGCCAGCAGCTGGGGCCAAGAGACCCAGTACTTC
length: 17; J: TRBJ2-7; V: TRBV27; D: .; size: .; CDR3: CASSLSRPGGGYYEQYF; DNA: TGTGCCAGCAGTTTATCCCGACCTGGGGGCGGATACTACGAGCAGTACTTC
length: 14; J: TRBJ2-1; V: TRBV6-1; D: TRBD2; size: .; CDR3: CASNELAGYNEQFF; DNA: TGTGCCAGCAACGAACTAGCGGGATACAATGAGCAGTTCTTC
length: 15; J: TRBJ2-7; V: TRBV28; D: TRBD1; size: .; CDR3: CASSGRGIGSYEQYF; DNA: TGTGCCAGCAGCGGCAGGGGGATAGGGTCCTACGAGCAGTACTTC
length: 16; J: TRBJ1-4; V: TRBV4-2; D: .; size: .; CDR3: CASSLRSTGFNEKLFF; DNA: TGTGCCAGCAGCCTCCGATCCACAGGGTTTAATGAAAAACTGTTTTTT
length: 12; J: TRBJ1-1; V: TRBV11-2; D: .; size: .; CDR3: CASSLATREAFF; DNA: TGTGCCAGCAGCTTAGCGACAAGAGAAGCTTTCTTT
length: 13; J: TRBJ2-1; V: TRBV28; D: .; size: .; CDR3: CASSLGGLNEQFF; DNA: TGTGCCAGCAGTTTAGGGGGGCTCAATGAGCAGTTCTTC
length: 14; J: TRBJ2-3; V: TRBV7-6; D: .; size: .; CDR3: CASSLSGEGDTQYF; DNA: TGTGCCAGCAGCTTATCGGGGGAAGGAGATACGCAGTATTTT
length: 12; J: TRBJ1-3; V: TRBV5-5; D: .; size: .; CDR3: CASSLEGNTIYF; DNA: TGTGCCAGCAGCTTGGAAGGAAACACCATATATTTT
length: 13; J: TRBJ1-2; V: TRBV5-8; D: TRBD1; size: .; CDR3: CASSFRDSYGYTF; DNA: TGTGCCAGCAGCTTCCGGGACAGCTATGGCTACACCTTC
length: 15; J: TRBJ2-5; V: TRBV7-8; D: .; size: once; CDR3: CASSYSILLEETQYF; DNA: TGTGCCAGTAGCTATTCAATTCTACTAGAAGAGACCCAGTACTTC
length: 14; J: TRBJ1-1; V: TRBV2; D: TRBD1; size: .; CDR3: CASSKDRANTEAFF; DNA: TGTGCCAGCAGTAAGGACAGGGCTAACACTGAAGCTTTCTTT
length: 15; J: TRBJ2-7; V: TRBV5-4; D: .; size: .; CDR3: CASSLDRQLFNEQYF; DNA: TGTGCCAGCAGCTTGGATCGACAGCTGTTCAACGAGCAGTACTTC
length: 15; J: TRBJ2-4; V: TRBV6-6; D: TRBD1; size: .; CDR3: CASRETGSSKNIQYF; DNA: TGTGCCAGCAGGGAGACAGGGTCGAGCAAAAACATTCAGTACTTC
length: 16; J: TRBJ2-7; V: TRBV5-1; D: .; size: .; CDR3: CASSLDVFIEDYEQYF; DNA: TGCGCCAGCAGCTTGGATGTCTTCATTGAGGATTACGAGCAGTACTTC
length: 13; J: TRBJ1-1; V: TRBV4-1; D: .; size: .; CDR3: CASSQEVLTEAFF; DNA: TGCGCCAGCAGCCAAGAGGTCCTCACTGAAGCTTTCTTT
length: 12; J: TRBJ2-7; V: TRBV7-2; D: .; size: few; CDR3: CASSLDLSEQYF; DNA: TGTGCCAGCAGCTTAGACCTCTCCGAGCAGTACTTC
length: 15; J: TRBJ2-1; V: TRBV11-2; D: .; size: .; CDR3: CASSLGTGKPNEQFF; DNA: TGTGCCAGCAGCTTAGGAACAGGCAAACCTAATGAGCAGTTCTTC
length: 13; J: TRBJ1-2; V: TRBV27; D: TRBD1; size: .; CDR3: CASRTGSNYGYTF; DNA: TGTGCCAGCAGGACAGGGTCCAACTATGGCTACACCTTC
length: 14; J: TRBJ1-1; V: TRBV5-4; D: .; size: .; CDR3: CASRPGRKGTEAFF; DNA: TGTGCCAGCAGACCGGGACGGAAAGGGACTGAAGCTTTCTTT
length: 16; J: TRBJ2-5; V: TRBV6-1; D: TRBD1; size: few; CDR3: CASSEVSGGGQETQYF; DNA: TGTGCCAGCAGTGAAGTTTCAGGGGGCGGGCAAGAGACCCAGTACTTC
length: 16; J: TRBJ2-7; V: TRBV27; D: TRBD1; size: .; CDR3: CASSRPRDRGRYEQYF; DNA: TGTGCCAGCAGTCGCCCTCGGGACAGGGGGCGATACGAGCAGTACTTC
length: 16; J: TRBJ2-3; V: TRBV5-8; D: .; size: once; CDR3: CASTRAGATLTDTQYF; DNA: TGTGCCAGCACCCGGGCTGGGGCCACCCTCACAGATACGCAGTATTTT
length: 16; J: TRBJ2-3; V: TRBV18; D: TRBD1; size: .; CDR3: CASSPLGTGAPDTQYF; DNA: TGTGCCAGCTCACCGCTCGGGACAGGGGCGCCAGATACGCAGTATTTT
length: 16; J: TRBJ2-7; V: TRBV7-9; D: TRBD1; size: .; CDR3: CASSSPPGQPPYEQYF; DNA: TGTGCCAGCAGCTCGCCGCCGGGACAGCCTCCCTACGAGCAGTACTTC
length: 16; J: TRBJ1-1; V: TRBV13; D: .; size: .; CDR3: CASSPQGSGMNTEAFF; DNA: TGTGCCAGCAGCCCACAGGGTTCGGGCATGAACACTGAAGCTTTCTTT
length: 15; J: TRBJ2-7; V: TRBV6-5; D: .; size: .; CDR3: CASSYSPTESYEQYF; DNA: TGTGCCAGCAGTTACTCCCCGACTGAGTCCTACGAGCAGTACTTC
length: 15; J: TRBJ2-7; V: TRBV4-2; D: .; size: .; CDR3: CASSQGSTGPYEQYF; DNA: TGTGCCAGCAGCCAAGGGTCCACAGGGCCCTACGAGCAGTACTTC
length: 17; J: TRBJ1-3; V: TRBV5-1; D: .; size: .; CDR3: CASSLDGGPSSGNTIYF; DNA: TGCGCCAGCAGCTTGGATGGGGGCCCTAGCTCTGGAAACACCATATATTTT
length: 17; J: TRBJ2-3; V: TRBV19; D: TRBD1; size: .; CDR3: CASSIRGTGGKTDTQYF; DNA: TGTGCCAGTAGTATAAGGGGGACAGGGGGGAAAACAGATACGCAGTATTTT
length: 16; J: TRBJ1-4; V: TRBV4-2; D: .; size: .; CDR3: CASSQEPGTTNEKLFF; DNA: TGTGCCAGCAGCCAGGAACCGGGAACAACTAATGAAAAACTGTTTTTT
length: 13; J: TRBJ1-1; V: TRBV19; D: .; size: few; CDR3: CASSQGMRTEAFF; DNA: TGTGCCAGTAGCCAGGGAATGAGGACTGAAGCTTTCTTT
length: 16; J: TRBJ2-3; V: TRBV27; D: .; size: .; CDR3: CASSSPIRERTDTQYF; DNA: TGTGCCAGCAGTTCCCCGATCCGGGAGCGCACAGATACGCAGTATTTT
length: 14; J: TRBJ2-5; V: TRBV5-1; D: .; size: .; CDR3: CASSLGTAQETQYF; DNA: TGCGCCAGCAGCTTGGGGACTGCTCAAGAGACCCAGTACTTC
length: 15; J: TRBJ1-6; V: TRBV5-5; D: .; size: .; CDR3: CASSLAEGERTALHF; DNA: TGTGCCAGCAGCTTGGCCGAGGGGGAAAGGACAGCGCTCCACTTT
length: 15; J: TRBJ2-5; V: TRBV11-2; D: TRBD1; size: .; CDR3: CASSATGVGQETQYF; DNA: TGTGCCAGCAGCGCTACAGGGGTTGGCCAAGAGACCCAGTACTTC
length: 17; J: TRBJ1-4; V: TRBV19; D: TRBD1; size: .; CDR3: CASSIDPRGPTNEKLFF; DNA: TGTGCCAGTAGTATAGATCCAAGGGGGCCAACTAATGAAAAACTGTTTTTT
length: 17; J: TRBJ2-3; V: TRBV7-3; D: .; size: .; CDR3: CASSLTPALTSTDTQYF; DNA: TGTGCCAGCAGCTTAACCCCGGCTCTAACTAGCACAGATACGCAGTATTTT
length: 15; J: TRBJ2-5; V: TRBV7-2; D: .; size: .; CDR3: CASSTAWGWKETQYF; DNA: TGTGCCAGCAGCACAGCTTGGGGTTGGAAAGAGACCCAGTACTTC
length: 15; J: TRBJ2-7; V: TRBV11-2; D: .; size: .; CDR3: CASSSTDSGLYEQYF; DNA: TGTGCCAGCAGCTCGACCGACAGTGGACTGTACGAGCAGTACTTC
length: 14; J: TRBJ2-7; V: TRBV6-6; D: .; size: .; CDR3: CASCLAARPYEQYF; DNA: TGTGCCAGCTGCTTAGCGGCTAGACCCTACGAGCAGTACTTC
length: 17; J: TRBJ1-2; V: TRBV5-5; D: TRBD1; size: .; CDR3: CASSLTRDREAYYGYTF; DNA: TGTGCCAGCAGCTTGACCCGGGACAGGGAAGCTTACTATGGCTACACCTTC
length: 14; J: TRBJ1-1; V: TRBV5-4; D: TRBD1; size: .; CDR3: CASSPGTGGTEAFF; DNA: TGTGCCAGCAGCCCCGGGACAGGGGGCACTGAAGCTTTCTTT
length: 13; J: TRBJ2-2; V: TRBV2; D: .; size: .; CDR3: CASSESGTGELFF; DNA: TGTGCCAGCAGTGAGAGCGGCACCGGGGAGCTGTTTTTT
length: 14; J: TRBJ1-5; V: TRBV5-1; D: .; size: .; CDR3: CASSLEAGYQPQHF; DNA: TGCGCCAGCAGCTTGGAGGCAGGGTATCAGCCCCAGCATTTT
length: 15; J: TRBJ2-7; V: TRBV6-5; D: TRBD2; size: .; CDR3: CASSLRAGGSYEQYF; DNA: TGTGCCAGCAGCTTACGTGCGGGAGGATCCTACGAGCAGTACTTC